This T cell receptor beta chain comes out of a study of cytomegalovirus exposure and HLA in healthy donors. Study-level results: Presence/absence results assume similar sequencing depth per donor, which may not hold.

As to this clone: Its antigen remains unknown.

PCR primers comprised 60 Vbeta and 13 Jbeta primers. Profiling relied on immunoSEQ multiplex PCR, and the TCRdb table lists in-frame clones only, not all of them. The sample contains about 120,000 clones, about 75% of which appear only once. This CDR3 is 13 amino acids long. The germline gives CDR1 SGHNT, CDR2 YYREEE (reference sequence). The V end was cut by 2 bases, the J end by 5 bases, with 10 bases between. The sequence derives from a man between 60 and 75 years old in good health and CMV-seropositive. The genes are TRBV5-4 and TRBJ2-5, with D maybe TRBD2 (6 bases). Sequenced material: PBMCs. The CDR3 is CASSFRGGETQYF. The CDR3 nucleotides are TGTGCCAGCAGCTTTCGGGGAGGCGAGACCCAGTACTTC.